The rows below give T cell receptor beta chains drawn from one sample of a study of regulatory T cells in long-lasting Graves disease. A single record per CDR3 protein comes from TCRdb applying MiXCR to the multiplex PCR reads. The repertoire includes some 420,000 distinct CDR3 sequences, about 20% of them detected once, and about an eighth sits in the top ten. Sequencing used peripheral blood mononuclear cells (PBMCs), obtained when the disease was refractory, from a patient treated with antithyroid drugs. The receptors come from a female donor with Graves disease. The CDR3 runs from the conserved cysteine through the conserved F or W. The order of the fields is clone size, V gene, D gene, J gene, CDR3 protein, CDR3 DNA. The D gene is left open where the match is weak. Not all rows give a size; the values are once, few, many and, for expanded clones, a class.

many,TRBV7-6,NA,TRBJ1-1,CASSLSMNTEAFF,TGTGCCAGCAGCTTATCGATGAACACTGAAGCTTTCTTT
many,TRBV2,NA,TRBJ1-2,CASRSGGYGYTF,TGTGCCAGCCGCTCGGGGGGCTATGGCTACACCTTC
few,TRBV7-2,NA,TRBJ2-7,CASSLERSRVGQYF,TGTGCCAGCAGCTTAGAAAGGAGCCGTGTTGGGCAGTACTTC
NA,TRBV28,TRBD2,TRBJ2-7,CASSPGLAGGDPYEQYF,TGTGCCAGCAGCCCGGGACTAGCGGGCGGGGATCCCTACGAGCAGTACTTC
many,TRBV7-2,TRBD2,TRBJ2-5,CASSLALAGVQETQYF,TGTGCCAGCAGCTTAGCACTAGCGGGGGTACAAGAGACCCAGTACTTC
NA,TRBV9,TRBD1,TRBJ1-2,CASSVGGGQNYGYTF,TGTGCCAGCAGCGTGGGAGGGGGACAGAACTATGGCTACACCTTC
many,TRBV28,TRBD1,TRBJ2-5,CASSTGVAQETQYF,TGTGCCAGCAGTACAGGGGTTGCACAAGAGACCCAGTACTTC
NA,TRBV20-1,NA,TRBJ2-7,CSARYQTVEQYF,TGCAGTGCTAGATATCAGACGGTCGAGCAGTACTTC
many,TRBV2,NA,TRBJ2-2,CASSEAGPRGTGELFF,TGTGCCAGCAGTGAAGCTGGCCCCCGCGGCACCGGGGAGCTGTTTTTT
NA,TRBV10-2,TRBD1,TRBJ2-7,CASSGVSGTGYYEQYF,TGCGCCAGCAGTGGGGTCTCCGGGACAGGATACTACGAGCAGTACTTC
many,TRBV28,TRBD1,TRBJ1-1,CASTSGGAGMNTEAFF,TGTGCCAGCACCTCAGGGGGCGCTGGGATGAACACTGAAGCTTTCTTT
once,TRBV19,NA,TRBJ2-1,CASSMEGIPYNEQFF,TGTGCCAGTAGTATGGAGGGGATCCCCTACAATGAGCAGTTCTTC
NA,TRBV12-3/TRBV12-4,NA,TRBJ1-5,CASRNTGDGQPQHF,TGTGCCAGCAGGAATACAGGCGACGGTCAGCCCCAGCATTTT
many,TRBV12-5,TRBD2,TRBJ2-7,CASGSGGTSGRPPYEQYF,TGTGCTAGTGGTTCAGGCGGGACTAGCGGGAGGCCACCCTACGAGCAGTACTTC
many,TRBV11-3,NA,TRBJ1-2,CASSPYGLSSGYTF,TGTGCCAGCAGCCCCTACGGCTTATCGAGTGGCTACACCTTC
few,TRBV7-2,TRBD1,TRBJ2-1,CASSPRDRALREQFF,TGTGCCAGCAGCCCTAGGGACAGGGCCCTACGTGAGCAGTTCTTC
NA,TRBV6-5,NA,TRBJ2-7,CASSYDPLVGGFYEQYF,TGTGCCAGCAGTTACGATCCTCTAGTGGGGGGATTTTACGAGCAGTACTTC
once,TRBV20-1,NA,TRBJ2-7,CSARDRGHTYEQYF,TGCAGTGCTAGAGATCGGGGCCATACCTACGAGCAGTACTTC
NA,TRBV14,NA,TRBJ2-2,CASSQDSRRTGELFF,TGTGCCAGCAGCCAAGATTCTAGGCGCACCGGGGAGCTGTTTTTT
NA,TRBV7-2,NA,TRBJ2-2,CASSQDPSSGQRELFF,TGCGCCAGCAGCCAAGATCCGTCGTCAGGACAGCGGGAGCTGTTTTTT
many,TRBV6-1,TRBD2,TRBJ2-5,CASSTGLAGTQYF,TGTGCCAGCAGCACGGGACTAGCCGGGACCCAGTACTTC
many,TRBV6-1,TRBD1,TRBJ2-7,CAILQGNEQYF,TGTGCCATCCTACAGGGGAACGAGCAGTACTTC
many,TRBV11-2,TRBD1,TRBJ2-7,CASSLGRGQGYEQYF,TGTGCCAGCAGCTTAGGGAGGGGACAGGGCTACGAGCAGTACTTC
few,TRBV6-1,NA,TRBJ1-2,CATNRGSENYGYTF,TGTGCCACCAACCGGGGCTCAGAAAACTATGGCTACACCTTC
many,TRBV6-1,TRBD2,TRBJ2-7,CASRESSGITYEQYF,TGTGCCAGCAGGGAGTCTAGCGGGATTACATACGAGCAGTACTTC
NA,TRBV11-2,TRBD1,TRBJ1-5,CASSLTEGQAQHF,TGTGCCAGCAGCTTAACTGAAGGACAGGCCCAGCATTTT
few,TRBV19,NA,TRBJ2-7,CASSLFADYEQYF,TGTGCCAGTAGTTTATTTGCCGATTACGAGCAGTACTTC
many,TRBV11-2,TRBD1,TRBJ1-2,CASSPTGGGNYGYTF,TGTGCCAGCAGCCCGACAGGGGGTGGGAACTATGGCTACACCTTC
many,TRBV2,TRBD2,TRBJ2-5,CASRGTSGKFRETQYF,TGTGCCAGCAGAGGGACTAGCGGGAAATTTCGAGAGACCCAGTACTTC
NA,TRBV28,NA,TRBJ1-5,CASTPWGSGEPQHF,TGTGCCAGCACCCCTTGGGGGTCCGGGGAGCCCCAGCATTTT
NA,TRBV24-1,TRBD2,TRBJ2-5,CATSDFKAGGGETQYF,TGTGCCACCAGTGATTTTAAAGCGGGGGGAGGAGAGACCCAGTACTTC
many,TRBV12-3/TRBV12-4,TRBD2,TRBJ2-5,CASSLAAGGETQYF,TGTGCCAGCAGTTTAGCGGCGGGAGGAGAGACCCAGTACTTC
once,TRBV7-9,TRBD2,TRBJ2-7,CASSSFQRGANYEQYF,TGTGCCAGCAGCTCATTTCAGCGGGGGGCTAACTACGAGCAGTACTTC
NA,TRBV19,TRBD1,TRBJ2-2,CASSLLPGQGSNGELFF,TGTGCCAGTAGCCTACTACCGGGACAGGGCTCGAACGGGGAGCTGTTTTTT
NA,TRBV6-1,NA,TRBJ1-3,CASSGRRGSAGNTIYF,TGTGCCAGCAGCGGACGGAGGGGAAGCGCTGGAAACACCATATATTTT
few,TRBV11-2,NA,TRBJ2-7,CASSWRTTFSEQYF,TGTGCCAGCAGCTGGAGGACTACCTTCTCCGAGCAGTACTTC
few,TRBV15,TRBD1,TRBJ2-7,CATSRGSLGDRPYEQYF,TGTGCCACCAGCAGAGGCTCCCTCGGGGACAGACCCTACGAGCAGTACTTC
few,TRBV28,NA,TRBJ2-1,CASSSLGGSSYNEQFF,TGTGCCAGCAGTTCCCTGGGGGGCAGCTCCTACAATGAGCAGTTCTTC
once,TRBV19,NA,TRBJ1-1,CASSMGLTEAFF,TGTGCCAGTAGTATGGGACTGACTGAAGCTTTCTTT
NA,TRBV6-5,TRBD2,TRBJ2-5,CASSYLSSGRAGETQYF,TGTGCCAGCAGTTACTTGTCTAGCGGGAGGGCCGGCGAGACCCAGTACTTC
NA,TRBV29-1,NA,TRBJ2-5,CSVEKGQQETQYF,TGCAGCGTTGAAAAAGGGCAACAAGAGACCCAGTACTTC
NA,TRBV6-1,TRBD1,TRBJ1-5,CASSGQGPNQPQHF,TGTGCCAGCAGTGGACAGGGCCCCAATCAGCCCCAGCATTTT
NA,TRBV5-4,NA,TRBJ2-5,CASSLALVSGRETQYF,TGTGCCAGCAGCTTGGCCCTAGTTTCGGGGCGAGAGACCCAGTACTTC
many,TRBV7-2,NA,TRBJ2-5,CASSWSLGARETQYF,TGTGCCAGCAGCTGGTCTTTAGGGGCGCGGGAGACCCAGTACTTC
few,TRBV6-9,NA,TRBJ1-1,CASSYGARYRAVAEAFF,TGTGCCAGCAGTTACGGAGCACGATACAGGGCGGTAGCTGAAGCTTTCTTT
few,TRBV7-2,NA,TRBJ1-1,CASSLLAGRLNTEAFF,TGTGCCAGCAGCTTATTGGCGGGCAGACTGAACACTGAAGCTTTCTTT
NA,TRBV20-1,NA,TRBJ2-2,CSARQENTGELFF,TGCAGTGCTAGACAGGAAAACACCGGGGAGCTGTTTTTT
many,TRBV28,NA,TRBJ1-5,CASSSPWGGYQPQHF,TGTGCCAGCAGTTCCCCCTGGGGGGGGTATCAGCCCCAGCATTTT
few,TRBV6-1,NA,TRBJ2-2,CASSDIEGRGTGELFF,TGTGCCAGCAGTGACATCGAGGGCAGGGGCACCGGGGAGCTGTTTTTT
NA,TRBV29-1,NA,TRBJ1-2,CSVVPGYTF,TGCAGCGTTGTACCTGGCTACACCTTC
NA,TRBV27,TRBD1,TRBJ2-7,CASSASSPGQYYEQYF,TGTGCCAGCAGTGCATCGAGCCCGGGACAGTACTACGAGCAGTACTTC
many,TRBV29-1,NA,TRBJ1-2,CSVESPLTHGYTF,TGCAGCGTTGAATCGCCGCTTACCCATGGCTACACCTTC
few,TRBV27,NA,TRBJ1-5,CASSFKLDSYQPQHF,TGTGCCAGCAGTTTCAAATTAGACAGTTATCAGCCCCAGCATTTT